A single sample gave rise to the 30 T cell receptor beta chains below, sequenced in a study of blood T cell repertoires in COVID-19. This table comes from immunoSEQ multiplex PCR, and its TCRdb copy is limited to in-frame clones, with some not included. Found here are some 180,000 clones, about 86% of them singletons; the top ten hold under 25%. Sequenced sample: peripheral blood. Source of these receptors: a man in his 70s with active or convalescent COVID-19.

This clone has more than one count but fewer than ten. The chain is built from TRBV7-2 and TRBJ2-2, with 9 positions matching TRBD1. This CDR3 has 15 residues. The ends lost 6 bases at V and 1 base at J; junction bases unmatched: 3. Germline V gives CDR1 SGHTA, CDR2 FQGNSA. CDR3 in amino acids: CASRPTGGNTGELFF. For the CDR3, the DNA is TGTGCCAGCAGGCCGACAGGGGGGAACACCGGGGAGCTGTTTTTT.

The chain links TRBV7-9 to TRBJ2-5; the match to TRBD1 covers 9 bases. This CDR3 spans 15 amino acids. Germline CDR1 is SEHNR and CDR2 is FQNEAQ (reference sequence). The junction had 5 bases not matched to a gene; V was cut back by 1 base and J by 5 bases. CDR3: CASSLGTGEYETQYF. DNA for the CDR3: TGTGCCAGCAGCTTAGGGACAGGGGAATACGAGACCCAGTACTTC.

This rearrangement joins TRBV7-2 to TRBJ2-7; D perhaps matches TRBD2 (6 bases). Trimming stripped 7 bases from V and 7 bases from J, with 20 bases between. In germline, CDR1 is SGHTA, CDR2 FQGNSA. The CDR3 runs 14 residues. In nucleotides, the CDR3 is TGTGCCAGCACCCTAGCGCCCGCGTTAGAAGAGCAGTACTTC. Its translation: CASTLAPALEEQYF.

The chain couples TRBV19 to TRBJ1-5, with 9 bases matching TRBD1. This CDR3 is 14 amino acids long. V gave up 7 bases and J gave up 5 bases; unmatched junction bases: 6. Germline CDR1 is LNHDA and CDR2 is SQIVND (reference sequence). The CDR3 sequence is CASTQGQGHQPQHF. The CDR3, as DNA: TGTGCCAGTACCCAGGGACAGGGCCATCAGCCCCAGCATTTT.

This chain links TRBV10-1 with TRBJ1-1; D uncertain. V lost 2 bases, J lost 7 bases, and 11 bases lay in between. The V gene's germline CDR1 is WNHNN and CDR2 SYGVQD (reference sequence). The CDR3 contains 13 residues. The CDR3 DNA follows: TGCGCCAGCAGTGAGAATCACCTCGGTGAAGCTTTCTTT. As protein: CASSENHLGEAFF.

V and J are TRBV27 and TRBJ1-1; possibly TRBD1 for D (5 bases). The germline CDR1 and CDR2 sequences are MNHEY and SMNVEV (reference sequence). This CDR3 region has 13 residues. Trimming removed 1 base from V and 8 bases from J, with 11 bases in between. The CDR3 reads CASSLFRQGEAFF. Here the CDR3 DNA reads TGTGCCAGCAGTTTATTTCGTCAGGGAGAAGCTTTCTTT.

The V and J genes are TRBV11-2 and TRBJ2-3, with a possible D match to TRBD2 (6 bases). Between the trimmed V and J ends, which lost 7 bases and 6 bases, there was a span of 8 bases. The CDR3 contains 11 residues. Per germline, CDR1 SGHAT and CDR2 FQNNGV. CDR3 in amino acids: CASKRVDTQYF. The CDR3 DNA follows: TGTGCCAGCAAGCGGGTGGATACGCAGTATTTT. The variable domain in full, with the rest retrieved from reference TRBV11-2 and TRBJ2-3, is EAGVAQSPRYKIIEKRQSVAFWCNPISGHATLYWYQQILGQGPKLLIQFQNNGVVDDSQLPKDRFSAERLKGVDSTLKIQPAKLEDSAVYLCASKRVDTQYFGPGTRLTVL.

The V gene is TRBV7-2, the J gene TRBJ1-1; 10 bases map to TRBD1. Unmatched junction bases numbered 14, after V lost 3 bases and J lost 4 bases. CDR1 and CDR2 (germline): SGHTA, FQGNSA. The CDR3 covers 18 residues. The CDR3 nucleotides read TGTGCCAGCAGCTTGGGACCCGGGACAGGGGTGTTCGGCACTGAAGCTTTCTTT. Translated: CASSLGPGTGVFGTEAFF. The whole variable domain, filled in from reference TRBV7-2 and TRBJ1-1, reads GAGVSQSPSNKVTEKGKDVELRCDPISGHTALYWYRQSLGQGLEFLIYFQGNSAPDKSGLPSDRFSAERTGGSVSTLTIQRTQQEDSAVYLCASSLGPGTGVFGTEAFFGQGTRLTVV.

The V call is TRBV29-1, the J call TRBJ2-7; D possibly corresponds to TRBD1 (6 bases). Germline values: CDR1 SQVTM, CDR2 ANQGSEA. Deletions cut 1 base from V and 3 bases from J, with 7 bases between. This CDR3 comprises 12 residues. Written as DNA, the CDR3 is TGCAGCGTTGAAGGGGACAACTACGAGCAGTACTTC. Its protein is CSVEGDNYEQYF.

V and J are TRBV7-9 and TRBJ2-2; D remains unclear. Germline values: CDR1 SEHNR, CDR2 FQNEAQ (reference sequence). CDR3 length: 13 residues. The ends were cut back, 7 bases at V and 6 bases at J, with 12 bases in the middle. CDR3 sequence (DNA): TGTGCCAGCACCCCCAGAATTCCCGGGGAGCTGTTTTTT. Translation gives CASTPRIPGELFF.

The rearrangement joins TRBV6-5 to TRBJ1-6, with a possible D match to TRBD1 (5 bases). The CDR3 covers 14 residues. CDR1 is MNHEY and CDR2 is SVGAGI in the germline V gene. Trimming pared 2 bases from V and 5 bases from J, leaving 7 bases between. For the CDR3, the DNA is TGTGCCAGCAGTTACCGACAGAATAATTCACCCCTCCACTTT. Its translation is CASSYRQNNSPLHF.

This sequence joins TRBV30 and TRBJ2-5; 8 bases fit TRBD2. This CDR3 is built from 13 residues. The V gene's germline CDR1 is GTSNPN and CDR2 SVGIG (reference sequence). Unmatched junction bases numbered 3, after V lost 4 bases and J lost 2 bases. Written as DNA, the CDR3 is TGTGCCTGGACGGGGGGGCTTCAAGAGACCCAGTACTTC. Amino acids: CAWTGGLQETQYF.

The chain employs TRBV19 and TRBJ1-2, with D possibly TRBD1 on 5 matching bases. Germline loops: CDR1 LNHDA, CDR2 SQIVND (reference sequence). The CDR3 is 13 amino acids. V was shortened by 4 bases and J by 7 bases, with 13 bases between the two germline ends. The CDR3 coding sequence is TGTGCCAGTAGTACCCTTACAGGCGGTGGCTACACCTTC. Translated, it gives CASSTLTGGGYTF.

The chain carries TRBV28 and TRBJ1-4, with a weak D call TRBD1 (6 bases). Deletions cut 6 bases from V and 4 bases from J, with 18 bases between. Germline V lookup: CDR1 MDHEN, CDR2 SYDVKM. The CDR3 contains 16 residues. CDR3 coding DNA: TGTGCCAGCAGCCCCATCCAAGGCAGGGGTAATGAAAAACTGTTTTTT. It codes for CASSPIQGRGNEKLFF.

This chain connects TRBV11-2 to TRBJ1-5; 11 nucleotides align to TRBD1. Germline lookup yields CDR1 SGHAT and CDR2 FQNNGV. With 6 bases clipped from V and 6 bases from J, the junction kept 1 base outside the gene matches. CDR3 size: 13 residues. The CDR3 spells CASRGQGVQPQHF. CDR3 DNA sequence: TGTGCCAGCAGGGGACAGGGGGTTCAGCCCCAGCATTTT.

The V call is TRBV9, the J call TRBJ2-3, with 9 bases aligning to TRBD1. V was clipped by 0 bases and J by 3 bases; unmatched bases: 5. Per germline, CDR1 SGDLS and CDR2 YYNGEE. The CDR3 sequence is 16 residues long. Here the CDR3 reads CASSVAGDRATDTQYF. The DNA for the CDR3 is TGTGCCAGCAGCGTAGCAGGGGACAGGGCAACAGATACGCAGTATTTT. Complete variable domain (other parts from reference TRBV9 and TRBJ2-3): DSGVTQTPKHLITATGQRVTLRCSPRSGDLSVYWYQQSLDQGLQFLIQYYNGEERAKGNILERFSAQQFPDLHSELNLSSLELGDSALYFCASSVAGDRATDTQYFGPGTRLTVL.

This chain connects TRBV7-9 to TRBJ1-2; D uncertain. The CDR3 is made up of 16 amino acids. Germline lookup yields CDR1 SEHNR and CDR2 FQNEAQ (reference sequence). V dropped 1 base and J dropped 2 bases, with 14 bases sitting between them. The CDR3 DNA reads TGTGCCAGCAGCTTAGAAAGTGCAGTCCTCAACTATGGCTACACCTTC. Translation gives CASSLESAVLNYGYTF.

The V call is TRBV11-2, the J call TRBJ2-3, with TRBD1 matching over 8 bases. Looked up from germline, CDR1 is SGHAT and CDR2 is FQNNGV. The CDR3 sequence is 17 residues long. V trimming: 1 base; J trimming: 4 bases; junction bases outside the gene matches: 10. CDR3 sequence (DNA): TGTGCCAGCAGCTTAGCTCGGAGACAGGGGTTTCCAGATACGCAGTATTTT. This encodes CASSLARRQGFPDTQYF. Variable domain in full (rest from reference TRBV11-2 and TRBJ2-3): EAGVAQSPRYKIIEKRQSVAFWCNPISGHATLYWYQQILGQGPKLLIQFQNNGVVDDSQLPKDRFSAERLKGVDSTLKIQPAKLEDSAVYLCASSLARRQGFPDTQYFGPGTRLTVL.

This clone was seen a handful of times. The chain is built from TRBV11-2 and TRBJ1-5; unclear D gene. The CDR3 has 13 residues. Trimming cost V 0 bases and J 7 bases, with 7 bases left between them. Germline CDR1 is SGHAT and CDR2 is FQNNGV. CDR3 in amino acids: CASSLDSRQPQHF. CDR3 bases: TGTGCCAGCAGCTTAGATAGTCGCCAGCCCCAGCATTTT.

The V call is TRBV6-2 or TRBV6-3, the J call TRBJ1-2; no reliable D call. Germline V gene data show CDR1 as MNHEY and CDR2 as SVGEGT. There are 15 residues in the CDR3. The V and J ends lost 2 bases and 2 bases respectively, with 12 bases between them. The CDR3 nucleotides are TGTGCCAGCAGTTACGTGGGCCAACCAAACTATGGCTACACCTTC. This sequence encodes CASSYVGQPNYGYTF.

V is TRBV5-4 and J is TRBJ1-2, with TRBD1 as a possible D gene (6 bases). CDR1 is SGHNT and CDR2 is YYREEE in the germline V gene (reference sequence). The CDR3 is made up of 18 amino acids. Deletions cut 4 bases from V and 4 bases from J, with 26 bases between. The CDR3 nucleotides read TGTGCCAGCAGCCCCCGGGAGGCAGGGGCTAGCTCTCTCTATGGCTACACCTTC. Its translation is CASSPREAGASSLYGYTF.

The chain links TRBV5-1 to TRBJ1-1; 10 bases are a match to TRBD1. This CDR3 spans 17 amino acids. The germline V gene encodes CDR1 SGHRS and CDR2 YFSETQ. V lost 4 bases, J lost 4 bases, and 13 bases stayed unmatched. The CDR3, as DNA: TGCGCCAGCAGCCCTGACGGACAGGGGGGATTTGGCACTGAAGCTTTCTTT. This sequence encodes CASSPDGQGGFGTEAFF.

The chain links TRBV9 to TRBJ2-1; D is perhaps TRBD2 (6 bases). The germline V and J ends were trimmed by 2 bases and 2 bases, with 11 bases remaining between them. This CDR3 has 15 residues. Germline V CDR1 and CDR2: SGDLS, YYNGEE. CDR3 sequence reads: CASSVDGSPYNEQFF. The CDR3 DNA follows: TGTGCCAGCAGCGTGGACGGGAGCCCCTACAATGAGCAGTTCTTC.

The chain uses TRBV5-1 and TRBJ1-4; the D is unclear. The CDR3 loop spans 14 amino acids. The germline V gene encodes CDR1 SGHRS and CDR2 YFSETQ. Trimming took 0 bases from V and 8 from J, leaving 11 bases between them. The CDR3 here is CASSLGVESEKLFF. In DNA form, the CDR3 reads TGCGCCAGCAGCTTGGGGGTGGAGTCCGAAAAACTGTTTTTT.

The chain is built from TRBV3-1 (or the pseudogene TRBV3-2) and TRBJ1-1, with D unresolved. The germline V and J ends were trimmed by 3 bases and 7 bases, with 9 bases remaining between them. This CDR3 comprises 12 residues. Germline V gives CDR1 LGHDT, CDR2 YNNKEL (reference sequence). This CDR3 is CASSHLEGEAFF. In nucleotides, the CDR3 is TGTGCCAGCAGCCACTTAGAGGGTGAAGCTTTCTTT.

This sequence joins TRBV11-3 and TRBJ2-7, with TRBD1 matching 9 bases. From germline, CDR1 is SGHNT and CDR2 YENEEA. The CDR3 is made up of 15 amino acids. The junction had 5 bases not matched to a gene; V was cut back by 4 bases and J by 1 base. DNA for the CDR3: TGTGCCAGCAGCTCCTGGACAGGGGATTCCTACGAGCAGTACTTC. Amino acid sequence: CASSSWTGDSYEQYF.

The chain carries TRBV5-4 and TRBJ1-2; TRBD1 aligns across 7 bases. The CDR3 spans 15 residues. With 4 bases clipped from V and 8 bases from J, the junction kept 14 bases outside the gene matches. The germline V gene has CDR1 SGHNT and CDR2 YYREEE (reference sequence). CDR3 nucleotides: TGTGCCAGCAGCCCGGGGGGGGAGGGGGCTGGAGGCTACACCTTC. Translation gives CASSPGGEGAGGYTF.

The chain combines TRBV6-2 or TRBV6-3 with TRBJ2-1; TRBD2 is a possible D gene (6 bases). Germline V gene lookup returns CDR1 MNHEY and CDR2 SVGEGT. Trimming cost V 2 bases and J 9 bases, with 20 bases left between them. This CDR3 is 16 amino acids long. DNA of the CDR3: TGTGCCAGCAGTTACGGAGGCCGTCGGGAGTTTGGTGAGCAGTTCTTC. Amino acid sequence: CASSYGGRREFGEQFF.

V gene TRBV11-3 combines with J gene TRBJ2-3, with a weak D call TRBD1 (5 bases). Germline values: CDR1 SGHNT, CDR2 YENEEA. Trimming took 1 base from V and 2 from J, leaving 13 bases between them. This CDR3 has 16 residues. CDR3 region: CASSLGGSRITDTQYF. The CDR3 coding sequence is TGTGCCAGCAGCTTAGGGGGCAGTCGAATCACAGATACGCAGTATTTT.

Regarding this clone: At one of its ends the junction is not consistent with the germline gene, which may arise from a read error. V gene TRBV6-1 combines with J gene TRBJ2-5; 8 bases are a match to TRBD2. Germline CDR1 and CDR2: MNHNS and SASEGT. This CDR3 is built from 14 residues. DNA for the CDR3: TGTGCCAGCCGTGAGCGGGGGAGGGGAGAGACCCAGTACTTC. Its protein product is CASRERGRGETQYF.